Below, one TCR beta chain is given with its context. What it binds is unknown. Sequencing targeted expressed TCRB transcripts, as all isolated RNA had been reverse transcribed. Sequenced by immunoSEQ multiplex PCR; TCRdb stores in-frame clones only, minus some. The repertoire has around 46,000 clones, about 48% of them found once; the top ten carry approximately 0.13%. The data belong to a study of beta chain features in type 1 diabetes. Across the whole study: Patients did not differ from healthy donors in age, gender or cell yield.

CDR3 length: 15 residues. Trimming cost V 2 bases and J 10 bases, with 19 bases left between them. The germline V gene has CDR1 MNHEY and CDR2 SVGAGI. Findings of the study overall: Among patients with Type 1 diabetes, TCRB CDR3s were moderately but significantly shorter in every one of the four CD4+ subsets.

CD45RO/CCR7/CD25/CD127/CD95/CD27 separated CD4+ naive, central memory, regulatory and stem cell-like memory cells by sorting. The chain joins TRBV6-5 to TRBJ2-3; D is uncertain. Sequencing was carried out using stem cell memory CD4+ T cells from blood. The sequence was collected from a young man with type 1 diabetes. The CDR3 protein is CASSYQNLGLLPQYF. The CDR3 DNA follows: TGTGCCAGCAGTTACCAGAACCTAGGATTGCTTCCGCAGTATTTT.